These T cell receptor beta chains were read from a single sample in a study of T-cell memory formation after mild COVID-19. TCRdb analysed the 5' RACE reads with MiXCR anew, one entry per CDR3 protein. The table includes under 85,000 distinct CDR3 sequences, approximately 15% detected once. The sequencing input was PBMCs or a T cell subset sorted from them (not recorded which). These receptors originate from an adult woman who had mild COVID-19 (a few samples of this study predate the infection). Cell type and time point are not known. Both conserved end residues are part of each CDR3. D genes are given only for firm matches. For some rows the clone size is stated as once, few or many, or as a class when expanded; others skip it.

>NA|NA|TRBJ2-1|TRBV12-3/TRBV12-4
CASGTEQFF
TGTGCCAGCGGGACTGAGCAGTTCTTC
>NA|NA|TRBJ2-3|TRBV4-3
CASSQDRGGGPTDTQYF
TGCGCCAGCAGCCAAGATCGAGGGGGAGGGCCCACAGATACGCAGTATTTT
>NA|TRBD1|TRBJ1-2|TRBV29-1
CSVVKSGGIYGYTF
TGCAGCGTTGTAAAGTCAGGGGGCATCTATGGCTACACCTTC
>many|NA|TRBJ2-1|TRBV5-1
CASSFRGDEQFF
TGCGCCAGCAGCTTCAGGGGCGATGAGCAGTTCTTC
>NA|TRBD2|TRBJ2-5|TRBV7-9
CASSAPPASGYQETQYF
TGTGCCAGCAGCGCCCCCCCGGCTAGCGGGTACCAAGAGACCCAGTACTTC
>few|NA|TRBJ2-2|TRBV30
CAWSGGQFGGELFF
TGTGCCTGGAGTGGCGGACAGTTTGGCGGGGAGCTGTTTTTT
>NA|TRBD1|TRBJ1-1|TRBV12-3/TRBV12-4
CASSLGQGNEAFF
TGTGCCAGCAGTTTGGGACAGGGGAATGAAGCTTTCTTT
>few|NA|TRBJ2-3|TRBV12-3/TRBV12-4
CASSVHGGTDTQYF
TGTGCCAGCAGTGTCCATGGAGGCACAGATACGCAGTATTTT
>NA|NA|TRBJ2-1|TRBV4-2
CASSEKGPSNEQFF
TGTGCCAGCAGCGAGAAGGGACCAAGCAATGAGCAGTTCTTC
>NA|NA|TRBJ2-5|TRBV5-6
CATGAGQIQETQYF
TGTGCCACCGGAGCGGGACAGATACAAGAGACCCAGTACTTC
>few|TRBD2|TRBJ2-7|TRBV14
CASSLGTNHEQYF
TGTGCCAGCAGCCTGGGGACTAACCACGAGCAGTACTTC
>many|NA|TRBJ2-1|TRBV7-9
CASSLGSYEQFF
TGTGCCAGCAGCTTAGGCAGCTATGAGCAGTTCTTC
>many|NA|TRBJ2-3|TRBV11-1
CASRSRLPDTQYF
TGTGCCAGCAGATCCCGACTCCCAGATACGCAGTATTTT
>NA|NA|TRBJ1-1|TRBV4-3
CASSQVVQGFTEAFF
TGCGCCAGCAGCCAGGTCGTACAGGGTTTCACTGAAGCTTTCTTT
>once|NA|TRBJ2-1|TRBV6-2/TRBV6-3
CASSSGRVIDNEQFF
TGTGCCAGCAGCTCAGGACGGGTGATCGACAATGAGCAGTTCTTC
>NA|TRBD2|TRBJ2-3|TRBV6-5
CAAAEIAGSTDTQYF
TGTGCCGCCGCCGAGATAGCGGGTAGTACAGATACGCAGTATTTT
>NA|TRBD2|TRBJ2-3|TRBV9
CASSALGLVQDTQYF
TGTGCCAGCAGCGCCCTGGGACTAGTCCAAGATACGCAGTATTTT
>NA|NA|TRBJ1-1|TRBV5-6
CASSLAEAFF
TGTGCCAGCAGCTTGGCTGAAGCTTTCTTT
>many|NA|TRBJ2-3|TRBV5-5
CASNPAGYSTDTQYF
TGTGCCAGCAACCCCGCCGGATATTCCACAGATACGCAGTATTTT
>NA|TRBD2|TRBJ2-2|TRBV27
CASSFSAGGPTGELFF
TGTGCCAGCAGTTTCTCAGCGGGGGGGCCCACCGGGGAGCTGTTTTTT
>NA|TRBD2|TRBJ2-3|TRBV3-1
CASSLSGASTDTQYF
TGTGCCAGCAGCCTTAGCGGGGCCAGCACAGATACGCAGTATTTT
>few|TRBD2|TRBJ2-5|TRBV7-2
CASSSLAGGGETQYF
TGTGCCAGCAGCTCCCTAGCGGGAGGGGGAGAGACCCAGTACTTC
>NA|NA|TRBJ1-4|TRBV7-9
CASSTPAGANEKLFF
TGTGCCAGCAGCACCCCCGCAGGGGCTAATGAAAAACTGTTTTTT
>few|TRBD2|TRBJ2-1|TRBV5-4
CASSLVEGGPSEQFF
TGTGCCAGCAGCTTGGTTGAGGGAGGGCCGAGTGAGCAGTTCTTC
>NA|TRBD2|TRBJ2-3|TRBV6-1
CASSEAVELAGVGDTQYF
TGTGCCAGCAGTGAAGCTGTGGAACTAGCGGGAGTGGGAGATACGCAGTATTTT
>many|TRBD2|TRBJ2-1|TRBV12-3/TRBV12-4
CASSHGTSGDNEQFF
TGTGCCAGCAGCCACGGGACTAGCGGCGACAATGAGCAGTTCTTC
>NA|NA|TRBJ1-5|TRBV6-2/TRBV6-3
CASRLGNQPQHF
TGTGCCAGCAGATTAGGGAATCAGCCCCAGCATTTT
>few|TRBD2|TRBJ2-4|TRBV6-5
CASSPTMTGGDIQYF
TGTGCCAGCAGTCCTACCATGACCGGGGGGGACATTCAGTACTTC
>NA|NA|TRBJ2-7|TRBV3-1
CASSQEDRFTYEQYF
TGTGCCAGCAGCCAAGAAGACAGATTTACCTACGAGCAGTACTTC
>few|NA|TRBJ1-1|TRBV6-5
CASSYGATDTEAFF
TGTGCCAGCAGCTATGGGGCGACAGACACTGAAGCTTTCTTT
>few|TRBD2|TRBJ2-1|TRBV5-4
CASSQEGGRTNEQFF
TGTGCCAGCAGCCAGGAGGGCGGGAGGACCAATGAGCAGTTCTTC
>few|TRBD2|TRBJ2-3|TRBV7-9
CASSLDGGRPDTQYF
TGTGCCAGCAGCTTAGACGGCGGGAGGCCAGATACGCAGTATTTT
>NA|TRBD1|TRBJ2-1|TRBV24-1
CATSDLGQVDDYNEQFF
TGTGCCACCAGTGATTTGGGACAGGTCGATGACTACAATGAGCAGTTCTTC
>few|NA|TRBJ2-2|TRBV12-3/TRBV12-4
CASSLLGVTNTGELFF
TGTGCCAGCAGTTTACTCGGGGTCACAAACACCGGGGAGCTGTTTTTT
>few|TRBD2|TRBJ2-7|TRBV25-1
CASSDPGGNSYEQYF
TGTGCCAGCAGTGATCCGGGGGGAAACTCCTACGAGCAGTACTTC
>NA|NA|TRBJ2-6|TRBV15
CATSRSDGGANVLTF
TGTGCCACCAGCAGGTCTGACGGTGGGGCCAACGTCCTGACTTTC
>NA|TRBD2|TRBJ2-7|TRBV5-5
CASSVPGLVYEQYF
TGTGCCAGCAGCGTCCCGGGACTAGTCTACGAGCAGTACTTC
>NA|NA|TRBJ2-2|TRBV9
CASSLRDGSNTGELFF
TGTGCCAGCAGTCTCCGGGACGGCTCGAACACCGGGGAGCTGTTTTTT